What follows describes a single T cell receptor (beta chain). The antigen is undetermined. Method: immunoSEQ multiplex PCR; TCRdb's copy keeps in-frame clones and lacks some. The repertoire includes about 1.1 million clones, around 78% of them detected once, and roughly 0.57% sits in the top ten. CDR1 and CDR2 (germline): MNHNS, SASEGT. V lost 7 bases and J lost 4; bases outside the gene matches: 7. CDR3 length: 14 residues. This sample was taken from a study of shared clonotypes between healthy human individuals. Study-level background: With ages of 18 to 49, the donors were a couple of women and a few men.

Regarding the study as a whole: Generation probabilities of non-shared clonotypes were lower (relative to those shared by all four donors).

The rearrangement links TRBV6-1 to TRBJ1-2, with 9 bases matching TRBD1. Material: memory CD4+ T cells from PBMCs. As for subset: CD45RA-negative fraction. The TCR was taken from a man aged 18 to 29 in good health. Some clones in this sample may be carry-over from other donors' samples. The CDR3 coding sequence is TGTGCCAGCACCCCGACAGGGGGAACCTATGGCTACACCTTC. Translation gives CASTPTGGTYGYTF.